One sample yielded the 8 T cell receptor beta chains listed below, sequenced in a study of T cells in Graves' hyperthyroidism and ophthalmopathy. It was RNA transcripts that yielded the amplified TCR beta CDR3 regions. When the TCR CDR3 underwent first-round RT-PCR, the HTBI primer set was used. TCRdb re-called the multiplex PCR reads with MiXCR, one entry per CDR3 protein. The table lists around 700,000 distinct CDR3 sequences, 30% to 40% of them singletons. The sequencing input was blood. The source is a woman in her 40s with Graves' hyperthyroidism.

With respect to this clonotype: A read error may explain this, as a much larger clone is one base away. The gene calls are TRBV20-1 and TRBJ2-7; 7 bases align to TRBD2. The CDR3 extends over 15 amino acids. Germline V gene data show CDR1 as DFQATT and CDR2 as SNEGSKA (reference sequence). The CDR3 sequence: CSDRGWASGTYEQYF. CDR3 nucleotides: TGCAGTGATAGAGGTTGGGCTAGCGGTACCTACGAGCAGTACTTC.

The CDR3 loop is CASSVGTANTIYF. In nucleotides, the CDR3 is TGTGCCAGCAGCGTCGGGACAGCGAACACCATATATTTT. The J gene is TRBJ1-3, the V gene TRBV9; 7 bases match TRBD1. The length of the CDR3 is 13 residues. The V gene end was trimmed by 2 bases and the J gene end by 7 bases; junction bases not matched to a gene: 3. CDR1 is SGDLS and CDR2 is YYNGEE in the germline V gene. Combining the CDR3 with reference TRBV9 and TRBJ1-3 gives the whole variable domain DSGVTQTPKHLITATGQRVTLRCSPRSGDLSVYWYQQSLDQGLQFLIQYYNGEERAKGNILERFSAQQFPDLHSELNLSSLELGDSALYFCASSVGTANTIYFGEGSWLTVV.

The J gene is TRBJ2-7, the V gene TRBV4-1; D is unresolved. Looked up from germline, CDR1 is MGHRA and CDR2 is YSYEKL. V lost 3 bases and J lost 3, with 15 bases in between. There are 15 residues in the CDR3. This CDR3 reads CASSQATYANYEQYF. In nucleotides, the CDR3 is TGCGCCAGCAGCCAGGCGACATACGCCAACTACGAGCAGTACTTC.

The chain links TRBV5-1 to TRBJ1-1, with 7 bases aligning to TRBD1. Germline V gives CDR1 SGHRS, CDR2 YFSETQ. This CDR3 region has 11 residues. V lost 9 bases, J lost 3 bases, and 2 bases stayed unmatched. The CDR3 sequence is CATRGDTEAFF. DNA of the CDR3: TGCGCCACCAGGGGGGACACTGAAGCTTTCTTT.

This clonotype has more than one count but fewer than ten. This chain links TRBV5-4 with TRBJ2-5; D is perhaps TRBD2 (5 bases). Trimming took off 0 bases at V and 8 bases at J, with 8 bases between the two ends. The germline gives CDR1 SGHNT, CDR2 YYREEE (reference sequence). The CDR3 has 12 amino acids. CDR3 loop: CASSLEDSTQYF. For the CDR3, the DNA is TGTGCCAGCAGCTTGGAGGACTCCACCCAGTACTTC. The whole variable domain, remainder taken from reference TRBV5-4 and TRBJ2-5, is ETGVTQSPTHLIKTRGQQVTLRCSSQSGHNTVSWYQQALGQGPQFIFQYYREEENGRGNFPPRFSGLQFPNYSSELNVNALELDDSALYLCASSLEDSTQYFGPGTRLLVL.

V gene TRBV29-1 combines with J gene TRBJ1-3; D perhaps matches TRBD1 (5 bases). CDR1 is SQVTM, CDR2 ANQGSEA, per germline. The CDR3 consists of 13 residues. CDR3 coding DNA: TGCAGTTTCGGCGGGGGCTCTGGAAACACCATATATTTT. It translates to CSFGGGSGNTIYF.

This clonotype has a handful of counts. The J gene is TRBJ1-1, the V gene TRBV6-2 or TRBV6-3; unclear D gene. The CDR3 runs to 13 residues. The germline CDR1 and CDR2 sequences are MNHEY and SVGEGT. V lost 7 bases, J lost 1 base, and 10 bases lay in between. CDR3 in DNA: TGTGCCAGCAAGAGCAGTCCGAACACTGAAGCTTTCTTT. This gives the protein CASKSSPNTEAFF.

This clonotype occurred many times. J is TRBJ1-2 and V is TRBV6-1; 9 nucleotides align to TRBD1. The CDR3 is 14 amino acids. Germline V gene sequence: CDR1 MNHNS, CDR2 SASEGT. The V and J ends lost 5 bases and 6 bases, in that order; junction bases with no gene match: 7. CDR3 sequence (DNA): TGTGCCAGCAGTCACCTCCGGGACAGGGATGGCTACACCTTC. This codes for CASSHLRDRDGYTF.